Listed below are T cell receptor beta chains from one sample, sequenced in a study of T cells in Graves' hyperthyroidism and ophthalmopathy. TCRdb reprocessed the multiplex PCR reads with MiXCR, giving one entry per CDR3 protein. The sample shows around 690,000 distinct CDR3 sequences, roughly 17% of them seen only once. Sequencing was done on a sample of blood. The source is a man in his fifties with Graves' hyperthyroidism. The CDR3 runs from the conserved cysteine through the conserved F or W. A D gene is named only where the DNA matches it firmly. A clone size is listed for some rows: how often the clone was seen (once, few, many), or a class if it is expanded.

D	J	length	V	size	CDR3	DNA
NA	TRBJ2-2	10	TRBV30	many	CAWIDGELFF	TGTGCCTGGATAGACGGGGAGCTGTTTTTT
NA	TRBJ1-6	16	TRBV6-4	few	CASSEVPGALDSPLHF	TGTGCCAGCAGTGAAGTCCCAGGGGCGCTGGATTCACCCCTCCACTTT
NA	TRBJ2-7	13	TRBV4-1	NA	CASSHDVSYEQYF	TGCGCCAGCAGCCACGACGTCTCCTACGAGCAGTACTTC
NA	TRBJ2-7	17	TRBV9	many	CASSVAPSRMGGDEQYF	TGTGCCAGCAGCGTAGCCCCGTCGCGGATGGGCGGGGACGAGCAGTACTTC
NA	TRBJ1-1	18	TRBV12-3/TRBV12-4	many	CASRPRISGEISDTEAFF	TGTGCCAGCAGACCCCGAATATCAGGGGAGATAAGCGACACTGAAGCTTTCTTT
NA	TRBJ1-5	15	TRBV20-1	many	CSARVTGRINQPQHF	TGCAGTGCTAGAGTAACGGGGAGGATTAATCAGCCCCAGCATTTT
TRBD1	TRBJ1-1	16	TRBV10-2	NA	CASKEAGGLMNTEAFF	TGCGCCAGCAAAGAGGCAGGGGGGTTAATGAACACTGAAGCTTTCTTT
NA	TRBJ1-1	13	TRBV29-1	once	CSSRGGRNTEAFF	TGCAGTTCTCGGGGAGGCAGGAACACTGAAGCTTTCTTT
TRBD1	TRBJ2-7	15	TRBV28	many	CASTGWTGGYYEQYF	TGTGCCAGCACCGGATGGACAGGGGGATACTACGAGCAGTACTTC
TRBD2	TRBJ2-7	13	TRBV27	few	CASSSGASYEQYF	TGTGCCAGTTCGAGCGGGGCCAGCTACGAGCAGTACTTC
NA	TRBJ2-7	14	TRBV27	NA	CASSRQGMSYEQYF	TGTGCCAGCAGTCGCCAGGGTATGTCCTACGAGCAGTACTTC
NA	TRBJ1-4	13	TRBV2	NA	CASSDSTNEKLFF	TGTGCCAGCAGTGATTCGACTAATGAAAAACTGTTTTTT
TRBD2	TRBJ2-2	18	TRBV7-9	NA	CASSWLWTSGSNTGELFF	TGTGCCAGCAGCTGGCTCTGGACTAGCGGGTCGAACACCGGGGAGCTGTTTTTT
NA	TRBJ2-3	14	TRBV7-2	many	CASSLGARTDTQYF	TGTGCCAGCAGCTTAGGAGCGAGAACAGATACGCAGTATTTT
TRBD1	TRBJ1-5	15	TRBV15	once	CATSRAGTGEQPQHF	TGTGCCACCAGCAGAGCCGGGACAGGGGAACAGCCCCAGCATTTT
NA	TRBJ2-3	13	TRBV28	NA	CASRYLRKDTQYF	TGTGCCAGCAGATATCTCAGGAAAGATACGCAGTATTTT
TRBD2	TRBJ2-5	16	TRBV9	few	CASSPRGAGPKETQYF	TGTGCCAGCAGCCCCCGGGGAGCGGGACCGAAAGAGACCCAGTACTTC
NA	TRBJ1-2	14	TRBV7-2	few	CATAGDSLNYGYTF	TGTGCCACCGCCGGCGACAGTCTCAACTATGGCTACACCTTC
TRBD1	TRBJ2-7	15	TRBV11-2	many	CASSPLGQGSYEQYF	TGTGCCAGCAGCCCTCTGGGACAGGGTTCCTACGAGCAGTACTTC
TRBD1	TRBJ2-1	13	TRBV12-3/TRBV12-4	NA	CASSFRQGNEQFF	TGTGCCAGCAGTTTCCGACAGGGGAATGAGCAGTTCTTC
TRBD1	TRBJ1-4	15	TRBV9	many	CASSQRGQVNEKLFF	TGTGCCAGCAGCCAACGGGGACAGGTTAATGAAAAACTGTTTTTT
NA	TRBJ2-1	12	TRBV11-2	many	CASSLVINEQFF	TGTGCCAGCAGCTTAGTGATCAATGAGCAGTTCTTC
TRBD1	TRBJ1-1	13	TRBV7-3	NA	CASSSTGYSDAFF	TGTGCCAGCAGCTCGACAGGGTATTCTGATGCTTTCTTT
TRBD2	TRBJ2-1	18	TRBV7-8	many	CASSRTLAGRGSYNEQFF	TGTGCCAGCAGCCGAACCTTAGCGGGAAGGGGCTCCTACAATGAGCAGTTCTTC
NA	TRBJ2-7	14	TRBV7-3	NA	CASSPYRSSYEQYF	TGTGCCAGCAGCCCATACAGGAGCTCCTACGAGCAGTACTTC
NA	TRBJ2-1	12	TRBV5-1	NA	CVSSATRDEQFF	TGTGTCAGCAGCGCTACTAGAGATGAGCAGTTCTTC
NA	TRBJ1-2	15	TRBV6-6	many	CASSYRVEPQYGYTF	TGTGCCAGCAGTTACCGGGTGGAGCCTCAATATGGCTACACCTTC
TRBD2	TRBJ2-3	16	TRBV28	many	CASSSISGAVTDTQYF	TGTGCCAGCAGTTCCATCAGCGGGGCTGTCACAGATACGCAGTATTTT
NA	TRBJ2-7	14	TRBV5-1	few	CASSRTWTAYEQYF	TGCGCCAGCAGCCGGACCTGGACAGCCTACGAGCAGTACTTC
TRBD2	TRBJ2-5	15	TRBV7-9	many	CASSATSGAQETQYF	TGTGCCAGCAGCGCGACTAGCGGGGCACAAGAGACCCAGTACTTC
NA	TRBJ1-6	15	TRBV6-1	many	CASSDRSSYNSPLHF	TGTGCCAGCAGCGACCGGAGCTCCTATAATTCACCCCTCCACTTT
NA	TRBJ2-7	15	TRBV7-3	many	CASSLTGGTLYEQYF	TGTGCCAGCAGCTTAACTGGGGGGACCCTCTACGAGCAGTACTTC
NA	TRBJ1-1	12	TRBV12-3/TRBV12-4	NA	CASSQVRTEAFF	TGTGCCAGCAGTCAGGTCCGCACTGAAGCTTTCTTT
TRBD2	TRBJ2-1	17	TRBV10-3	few	CAISERTGTSAYNEQFF	TGTGCCATCAGTGAGAGAACCGGGACTAGCGCCTACAATGAGCAGTTCTTC
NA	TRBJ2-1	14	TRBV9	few	CASSVGDLQWEQFF	TGTGCCAGCAGCGTAGGGGACCTACAGTGGGAGCAGTTCTTC